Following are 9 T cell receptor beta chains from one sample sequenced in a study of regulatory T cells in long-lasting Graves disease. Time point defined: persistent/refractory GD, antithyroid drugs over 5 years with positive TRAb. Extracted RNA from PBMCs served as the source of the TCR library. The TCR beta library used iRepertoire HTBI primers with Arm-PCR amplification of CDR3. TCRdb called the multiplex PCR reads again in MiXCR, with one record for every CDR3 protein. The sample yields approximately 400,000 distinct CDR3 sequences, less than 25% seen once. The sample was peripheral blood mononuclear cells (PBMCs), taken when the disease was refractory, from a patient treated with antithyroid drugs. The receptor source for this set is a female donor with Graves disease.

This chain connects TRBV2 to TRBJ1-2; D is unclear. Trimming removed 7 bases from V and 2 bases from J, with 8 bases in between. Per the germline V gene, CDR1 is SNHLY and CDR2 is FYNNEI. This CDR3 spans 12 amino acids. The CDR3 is CASMRRNYGYTF. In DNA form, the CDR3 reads TGTGCCAGCATGAGGCGAAACTATGGCTACACCTTC.

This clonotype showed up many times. CDR3 sequence: CASKQATNEKLFF. CDR3 DNA: TGTGCCAGCAAGCAGGCAACTAATGAAAAACTGTTTTTT. The chain recombines TRBV6-1 with TRBJ1-4; D call uncertain. Looked up from germline, CDR1 is MNHNS and CDR2 is SASEGT. CDR3 length: 13 amino acids. V lost 7 bases, J lost 0 bases, and 6 bases lay in between.

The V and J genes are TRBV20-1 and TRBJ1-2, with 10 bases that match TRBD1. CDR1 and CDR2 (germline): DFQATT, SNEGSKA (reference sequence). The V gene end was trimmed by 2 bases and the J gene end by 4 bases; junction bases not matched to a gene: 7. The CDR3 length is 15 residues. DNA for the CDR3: TGCAGTGCTAGAAGACAGGGGGCAGTTCTCTATGGCTACACCTTC. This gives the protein CSARRQGAVLYGYTF.

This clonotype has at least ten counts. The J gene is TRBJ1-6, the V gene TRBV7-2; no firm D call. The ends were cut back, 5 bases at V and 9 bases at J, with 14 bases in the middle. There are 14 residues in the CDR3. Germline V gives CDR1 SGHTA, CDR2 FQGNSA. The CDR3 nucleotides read TGTGCCAGCAGCCCCCCGCTCCGTGGTTCACCCCTCCACTTT. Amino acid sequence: CASSPPLRGSPLHF.

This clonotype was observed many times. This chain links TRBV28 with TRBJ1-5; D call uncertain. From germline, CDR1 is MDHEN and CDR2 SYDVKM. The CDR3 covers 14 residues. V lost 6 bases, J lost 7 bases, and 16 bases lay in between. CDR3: CASSPPPLGQPQHF. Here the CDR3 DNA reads TGTGCCAGCAGCCCCCCGCCCCTTGGCCAGCCCCAGCATTTT. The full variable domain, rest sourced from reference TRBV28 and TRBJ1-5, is DVKVTQSSRYLVKRTGEKVFLECVQDMDHENMFWYRQDPGLGLRLIYFSYDVKMKEKGDIPEGYSVSREKKERFSLILESASTNQTSMYLCASSPPPLGQPQHFGDGTRLSIL.

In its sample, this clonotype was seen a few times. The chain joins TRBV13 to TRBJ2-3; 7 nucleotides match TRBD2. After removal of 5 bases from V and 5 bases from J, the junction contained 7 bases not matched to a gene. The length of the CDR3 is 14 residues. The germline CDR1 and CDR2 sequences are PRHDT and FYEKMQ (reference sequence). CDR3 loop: CASSGRESVDTQYF. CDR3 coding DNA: TGTGCCAGCAGCGGGCGGGAGAGCGTAGATACGCAGTATTTT.

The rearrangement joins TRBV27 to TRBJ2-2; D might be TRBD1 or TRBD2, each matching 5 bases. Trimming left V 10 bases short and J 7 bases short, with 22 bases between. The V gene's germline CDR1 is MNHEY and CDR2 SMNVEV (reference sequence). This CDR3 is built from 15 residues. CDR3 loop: CATTRLTMGLGELFF. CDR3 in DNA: TGTGCCACCACAAGACTAACGATGGGGCTCGGGGAGCTGTTTTTT.

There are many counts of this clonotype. Here the CDR3 reads CASSEALQRTPSNQPQHF. CDR3 DNA sequence: TGTGCCAGCAGTGAAGCGCTTCAAAGGACACCCAGCAATCAGCCCCAGCATTTT. V usage is TRBV2 and J usage is TRBJ1-5, with D maybe TRBD1 (5 bases). The CDR3 runs 18 residues. Germline V gene data show CDR1 as SNHLY and CDR2 as FYNNEI. Trimming took 0 bases from V and 1 from J, leaving 16 bases between them.

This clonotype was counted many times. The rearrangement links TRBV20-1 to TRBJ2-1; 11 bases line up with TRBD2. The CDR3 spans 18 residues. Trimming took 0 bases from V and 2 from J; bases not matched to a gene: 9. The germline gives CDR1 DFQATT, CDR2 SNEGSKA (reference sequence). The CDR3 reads CSARDLRTTSGTYNEQFF. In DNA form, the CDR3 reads TGCAGTGCTAGAGATCTCAGGACGACTAGCGGGACCTACAATGAGCAGTTCTTC.